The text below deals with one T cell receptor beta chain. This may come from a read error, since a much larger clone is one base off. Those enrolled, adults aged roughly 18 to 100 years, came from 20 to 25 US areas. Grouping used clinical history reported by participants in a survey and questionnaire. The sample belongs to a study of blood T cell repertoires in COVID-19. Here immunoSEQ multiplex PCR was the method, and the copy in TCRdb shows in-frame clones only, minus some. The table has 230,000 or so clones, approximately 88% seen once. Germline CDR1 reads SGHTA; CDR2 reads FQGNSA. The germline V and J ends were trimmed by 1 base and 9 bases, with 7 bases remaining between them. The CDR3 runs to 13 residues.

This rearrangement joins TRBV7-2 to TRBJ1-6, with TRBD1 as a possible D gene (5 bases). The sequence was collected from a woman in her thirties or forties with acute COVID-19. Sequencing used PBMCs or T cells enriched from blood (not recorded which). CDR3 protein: CASSLGGGSPLHF. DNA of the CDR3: TGTGCCAGCAGCTTAGGGGGGGGTTCACCCCTCCACTTT.